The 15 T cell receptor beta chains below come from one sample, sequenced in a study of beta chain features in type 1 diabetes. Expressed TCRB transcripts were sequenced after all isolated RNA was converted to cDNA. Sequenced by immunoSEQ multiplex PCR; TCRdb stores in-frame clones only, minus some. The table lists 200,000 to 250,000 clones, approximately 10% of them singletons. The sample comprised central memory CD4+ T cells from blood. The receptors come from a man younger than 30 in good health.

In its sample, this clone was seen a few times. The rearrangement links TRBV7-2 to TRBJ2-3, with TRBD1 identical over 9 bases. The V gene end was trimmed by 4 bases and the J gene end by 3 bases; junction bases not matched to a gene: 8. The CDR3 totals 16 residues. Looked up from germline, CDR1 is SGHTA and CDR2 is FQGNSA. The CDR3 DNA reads TGTGCCAGCAGCTCCTGGACAGGGGTATGGACAGATACGCAGTATTTT. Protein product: CASSSWTGVWTDTQYF.

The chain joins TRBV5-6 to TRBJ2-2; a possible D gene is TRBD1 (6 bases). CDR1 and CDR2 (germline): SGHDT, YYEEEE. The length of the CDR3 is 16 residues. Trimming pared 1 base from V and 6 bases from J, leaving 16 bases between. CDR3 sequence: CASSLLAQGRAGELFF. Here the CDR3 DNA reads TGTGCCAGCAGCTTGCTCGCACAGGGTAGGGCCGGGGAGCTGTTTTTT.

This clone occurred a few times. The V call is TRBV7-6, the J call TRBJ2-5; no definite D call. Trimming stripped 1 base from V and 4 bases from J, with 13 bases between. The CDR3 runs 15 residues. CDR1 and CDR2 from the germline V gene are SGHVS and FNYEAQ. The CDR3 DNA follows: TGTGCCAGCAGCTTAGGAATTGCGCGAAGAGAGACCCAGTACTTC. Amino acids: CASSLGIARRETQYF. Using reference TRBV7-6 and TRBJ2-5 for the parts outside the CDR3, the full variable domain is GAGVSQSPRYKVTKRGQDVALRCDPISGHVSLYWYRQALGQGPEFLTYFNYEAQQDKSGLPNDRFSAERPEGSISTLTIQRTEQRDSAMYRCASSLGIARRETQYFGPGTRLLVL.

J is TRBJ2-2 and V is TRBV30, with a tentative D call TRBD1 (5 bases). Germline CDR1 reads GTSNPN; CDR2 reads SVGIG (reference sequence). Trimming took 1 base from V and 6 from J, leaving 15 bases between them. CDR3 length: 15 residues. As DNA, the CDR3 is TGTGCCTGGAGTGAGTTAGGGGCCTTCCCCGGGGAGCTGTTTTTT. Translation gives CAWSELGAFPGELFF. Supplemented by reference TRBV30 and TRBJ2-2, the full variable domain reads SQTIHQWPATLVQPVGSPLSLECTVEGTSNPNLYWYRQAAGRGLQLLFYSVGIGQISSEVPQNLSASRPQDRQFILSSKKLLLSDSGFYLCAWSELGAFPGELFFGEGSRLTVL.

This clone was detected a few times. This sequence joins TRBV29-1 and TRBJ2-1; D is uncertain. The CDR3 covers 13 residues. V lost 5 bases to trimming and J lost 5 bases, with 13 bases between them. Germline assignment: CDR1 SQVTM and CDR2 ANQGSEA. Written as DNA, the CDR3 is TGCAGCGTTAAGGCGGCAAGGGACAATGAGCAGTTCTTC. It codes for CSVKAARDNEQFF.

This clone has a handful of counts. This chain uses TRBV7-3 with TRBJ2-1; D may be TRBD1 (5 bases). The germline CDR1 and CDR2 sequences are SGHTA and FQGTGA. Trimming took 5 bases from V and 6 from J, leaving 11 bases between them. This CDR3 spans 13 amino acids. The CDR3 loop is CASSPQAVNEQFF. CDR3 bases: TGTGCCAGCAGCCCACAGGCAGTCAATGAGCAGTTCTTC.

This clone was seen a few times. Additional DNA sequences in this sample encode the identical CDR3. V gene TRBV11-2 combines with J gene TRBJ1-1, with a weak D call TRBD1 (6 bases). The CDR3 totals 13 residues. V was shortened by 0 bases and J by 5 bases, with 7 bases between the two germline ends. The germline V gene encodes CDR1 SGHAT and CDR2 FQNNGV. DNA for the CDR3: TGTGCCAGCAGCTTAGAACAGGGAACTGAAGCTTTCTTT. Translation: CASSLEQGTEAFF.

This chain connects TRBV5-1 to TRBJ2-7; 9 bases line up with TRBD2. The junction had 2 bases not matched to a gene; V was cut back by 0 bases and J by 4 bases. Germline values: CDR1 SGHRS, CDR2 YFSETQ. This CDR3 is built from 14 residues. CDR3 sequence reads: CASSLALAGYEQYF. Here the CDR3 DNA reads TGCGCCAGCAGCTTGGCCCTAGCGGGGTACGAGCAGTACTTC.

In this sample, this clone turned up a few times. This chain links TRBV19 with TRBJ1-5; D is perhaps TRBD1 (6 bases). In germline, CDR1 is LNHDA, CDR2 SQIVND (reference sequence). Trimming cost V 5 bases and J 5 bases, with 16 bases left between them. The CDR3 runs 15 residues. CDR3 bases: TGTGCCAGTAGTGCCGACAGGATCAGCGATCAGCCCCAGCATTTT. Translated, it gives CASSADRISDQPQHF.

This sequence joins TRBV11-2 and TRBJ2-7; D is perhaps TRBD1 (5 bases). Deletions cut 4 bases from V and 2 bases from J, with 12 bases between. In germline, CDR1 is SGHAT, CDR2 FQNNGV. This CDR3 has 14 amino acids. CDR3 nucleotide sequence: TGTGCCAGCAGCTCAGACAGAATCACCTACGAGCAGTACTTC. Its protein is CASSSDRITYEQYF.

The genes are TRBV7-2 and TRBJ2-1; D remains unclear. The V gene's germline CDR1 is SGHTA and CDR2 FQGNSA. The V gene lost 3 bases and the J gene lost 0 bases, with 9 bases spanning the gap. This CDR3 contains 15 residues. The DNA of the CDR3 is TGTGCCAGCAGCTTCCAACTGGGCTCCTACAATGAGCAGTTCTTC. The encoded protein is CASSFQLGSYNEQFF.

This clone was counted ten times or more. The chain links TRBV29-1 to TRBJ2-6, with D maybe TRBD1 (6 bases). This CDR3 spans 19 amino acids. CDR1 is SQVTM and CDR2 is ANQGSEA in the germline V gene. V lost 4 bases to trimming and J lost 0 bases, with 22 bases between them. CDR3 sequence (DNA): TGCAGCGTTGCTACTTACACAGGGTCTATTAACTCTGGGGCCAACGTCCTGACTTTC. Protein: CSVATYTGSINSGANVLTF.

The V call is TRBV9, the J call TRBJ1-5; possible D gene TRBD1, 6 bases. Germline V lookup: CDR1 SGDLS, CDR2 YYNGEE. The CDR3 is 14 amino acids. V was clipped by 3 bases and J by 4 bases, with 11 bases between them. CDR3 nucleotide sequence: TGTGCCAGCAGCGCAGGGGAAAGGAATCAGCCCCAGCATTTT. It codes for CASSAGERNQPQHF.

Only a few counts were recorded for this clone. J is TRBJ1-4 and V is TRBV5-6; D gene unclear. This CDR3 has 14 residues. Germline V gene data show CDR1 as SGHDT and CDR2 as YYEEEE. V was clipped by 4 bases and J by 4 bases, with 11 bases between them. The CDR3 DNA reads TGTGCCAGCAGCCCCACACCGGGTAATGAAAAACTGTTTTTT. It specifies CASSPTPGNEKLFF.

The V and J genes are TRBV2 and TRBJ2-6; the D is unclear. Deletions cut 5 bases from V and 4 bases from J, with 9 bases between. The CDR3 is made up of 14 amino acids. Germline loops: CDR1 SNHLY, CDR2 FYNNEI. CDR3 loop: CASSQVSGANVLTF. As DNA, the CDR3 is TGTGCCAGCAGTCAGGTTTCCGGGGCCAACGTCCTGACTTTC.